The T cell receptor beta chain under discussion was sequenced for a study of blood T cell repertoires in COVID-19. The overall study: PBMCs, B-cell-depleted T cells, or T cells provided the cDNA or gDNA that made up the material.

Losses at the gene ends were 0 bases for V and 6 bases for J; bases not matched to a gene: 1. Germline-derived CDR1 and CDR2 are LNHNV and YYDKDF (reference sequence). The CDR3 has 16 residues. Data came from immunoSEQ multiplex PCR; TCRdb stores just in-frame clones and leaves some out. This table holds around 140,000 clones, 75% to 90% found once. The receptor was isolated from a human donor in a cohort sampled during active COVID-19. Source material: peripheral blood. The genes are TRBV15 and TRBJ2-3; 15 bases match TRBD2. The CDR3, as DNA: TGTGCCACCAGCAGAGAAGGGACTAGCGGGGGGGATACGCAGTATTTT. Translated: CATSREGTSGGDTQYF.